This is a list of T cell receptor beta chains from one sample in a study of naive and memory T cell subsets. MiXCR, run by TCRdb on the 5' RACE reads, gives a single entry per CDR3 protein. The sample lists approximately 52,000 distinct CDR3 sequences; over 3.5% were seen once. The source of these receptors is a female donor in good health. CDR3s leave out the opening cysteine and the closing phenylalanine or tryptophan. Each record gives: J gene, V gene, clone size, CDR3 protein. Clone sizes are given selectively: once, few, many, or a class where the clone is expanded.

TRBJ1-1 | TRBV7-8 | many | ASSSIPNTEAF
TRBJ2-6 | TRBV30 | many | AWKRGRTQSGANVLT
TRBJ2-4 | TRBV28 | many | ASSPQRAIAKNIQY
TRBJ1-3 | TRBV2 | many | ASSRPRQGRNTIY
TRBJ2-1 | TRBV20-1 | many | SAESPDENNEQF
TRBJ2-3 | TRBV29-1 | medium-sized | SVRSGPETQY
TRBJ2-6 | TRBV6-5 | NA | ASSYFKSSGANVLT
TRBJ2-1 | TRBV24-1 | few | ATSDPQGTSGRGGQF
TRBJ1-1 | TRBV29-1 | many | SVGHRGKLQAF
TRBJ2-2 | TRBV6-4 | many | ASSADQGVPGELF
TRBJ2-3 | TRBV10-3 | many | AISGAGADTQY
TRBJ1-6 | TRBV28 | many | ASSFGSSYNSPLH
TRBJ1-3 | TRBV6-5 | many | ASTRQGSMAGNTIY
TRBJ1-6 | TRBV12-3/TRBV12-4 | many | ASSHTGGGSPLH
TRBJ1-4 | TRBV19 | many | ASRKGQLNRHEKLF
TRBJ2-2 | TRBV29-1 | NA | SVVFQSYTGELF
TRBJ2-7 | TRBV2 | many | ASIQRGGRDEQY
TRBJ2-7 | TRBV7-6 | many | ASSSYINYEQY
TRBJ2-7 | TRBV5-8 | many | ASSQGLVHYEQY
TRBJ2-7 | TRBV27 | few | ASSFLQLTYEQY
TRBJ2-4 | TRBV19 | many | ASSTPGQGHIQY
TRBJ2-1 | TRBV12-3/TRBV12-4 | many | ASQHDSSYNEQF
TRBJ1-3 | TRBV5-1 | NA | ASFQGTGNTIY
TRBJ2-5 | TRBV5-1 | many | ASRVFTGLGQETQY
TRBJ1-6 | TRBV2 | many | AVAGTVDSPLH
TRBJ1-1 | TRBV6-1 | many | ASSPTGTTEAF
TRBJ2-7 | TRBV7-8 | NA | ASSLDVSYEQY
TRBJ2-1 | TRBV28 | NA | ASSLGLALINEQF